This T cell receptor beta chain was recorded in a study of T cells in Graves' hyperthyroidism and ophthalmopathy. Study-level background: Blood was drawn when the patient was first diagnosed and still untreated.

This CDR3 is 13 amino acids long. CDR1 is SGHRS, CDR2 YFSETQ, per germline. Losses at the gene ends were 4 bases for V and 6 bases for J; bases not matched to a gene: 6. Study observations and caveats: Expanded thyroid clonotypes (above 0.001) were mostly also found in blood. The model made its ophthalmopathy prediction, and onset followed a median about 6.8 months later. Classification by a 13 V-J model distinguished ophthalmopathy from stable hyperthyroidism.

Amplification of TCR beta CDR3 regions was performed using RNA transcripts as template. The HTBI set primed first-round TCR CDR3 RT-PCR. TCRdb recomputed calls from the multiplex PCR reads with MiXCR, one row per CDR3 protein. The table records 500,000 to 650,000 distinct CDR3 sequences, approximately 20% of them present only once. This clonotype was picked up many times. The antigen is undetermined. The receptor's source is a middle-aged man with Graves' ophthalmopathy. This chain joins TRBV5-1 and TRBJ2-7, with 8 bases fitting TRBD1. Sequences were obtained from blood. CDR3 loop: CASSPQGTGEQYF. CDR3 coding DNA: TGCGCCAGCAGCCCCCAAGGGACAGGCGAGCAGTACTTC.